Following are 2 T cell receptor beta chains from one sample sequenced in a study of siplizumab effects on memory and regulatory T cells. Clones were read by immunoSEQ multiplex PCR, and TCRdb kept only the in-frame ones, dropping some. This table holds 85,000 to 130,000 clones, over 90% found once. Material for sequencing was Tregs sorted from blood. These receptors all come from a human donor in good health.

This CDR3 reads CASSVRPGGSYEQYF. DNA of the CDR3: TGTGCCAGCAGCGTTAGGCCTGGGGGCTCCTACGAGCAGTACTTC. The rearrangement links TRBV11-2 to TRBJ2-7; D could derive from TRBD1 or TRBD2 (5 bases each). The CDR3 consists of 15 residues. The V end was cut by 5 bases, the J end by 0 bases, with 14 bases between. Germline V gene lookup returns CDR1 SGHAT and CDR2 FQNNGV.

This chain joins TRBV25-1 and TRBJ2-1; D is possibly TRBD2 (5 bases). The CDR3 sequence is 13 residues long. V was clipped by 4 bases and J by 10 bases, with 14 bases between them. Germline lookup yields CDR1 MGHDK and CDR2 SYGVNS. The CDR3, as DNA: TGTGCCAGCAGTGTGTACGGGGTAGGGGAGCAGTTCTTC. Amino acids: CASSVYGVGEQFF.